This T cell receptor beta chain appears in the sequencing data of a study of T cell repertoires in cytomegalovirus infection. In the case of this clonotype: Its target is not known.

The CDR3 has 15 amino acids. Germline lookup yields CDR1 SGHNT and CDR2 YYREEE (reference sequence). Trimming removed 4 bases from V and 3 bases from J, with 15 bases in between. TCRdb used MiXCR to reprocess the reads, holding one entry per CDR3 protein. The repertoire includes about 830,000 distinct CDR3 sequences, 30% to 35% of them detected once, and roughly an eighth sits in the top ten. This sequence was found in a human donor in good health (CMV status not recorded). Some clones in this sample may be carry-over from other donors' samples. The rearrangement uses TRBV5-4 and TRBJ2-3; D unclear. The material was cultured CD8+ T cells from PBMCs, obtained from culture after CMV antigen stimulation. The CDR3 loop reads CASSPSPLGTDTQYF. For the CDR3, the DNA is TGTGCCAGCAGCCCCTCACCCCTCGGGACAGATACGCAGTATTTT.